Sequencing of this T cell receptor beta chain was carried out in a study of cytomegalovirus exposure and HLA in healthy donors (dated by TCRdb to about 2017). Looking at the study overall: An earlier analysis of approximately 640 of the donors reported more than 250 Gb of sequence data and 117 million unique TCR beta sequences from roughly 180 million T cells. Roughly 300 gigabases of sequencing data and tens of millions of unique TCR sequences were included in an early release covering 550 to 800 HLA-typed donors. Of the roughly 410 genotyped donors, 65% to 90% were placed in the genetic ancestry cluster associated with self-reported Caucasian donors. The study was designed to test whether signatures of past pathogen exposure could be identified by cataloging public T cell receptors. The T cell repertoires of around 730 subjects were profiled by immunosequencing and related to cytomegalovirus serostatus. Besides the first cohort of some 670 subjects, a separate validation cohort made up of 120 different subjects was used. High-throughput TCR immunosequencing, statistical association of individual TCRs with disease status, and machine learning were combined to predict cytomegalovirus infection status. A later analysis re-analyzed previously published TCR beta repertoires from 660 or so donors and added high-resolution HLA genotyping to study TCR occurrence patterns. Rather than using new phenotypic data, the later analysis identified candidate immune exposures from TCR beta sequences and from how often those sequences occurred across donors. An earlier analysis of fewer than 750 of the donors used high-throughput TCR beta sequencing to judge whether each TCR beta V gene segment behaved as functional or pseudogenic. Donor age, sex, ethnicity and CMV serostatus were compiled alongside the repertoire data. In a later genetic analysis, genome-wide SNP genotypes for about 55% of the roughly 700 donors were used, and that subset was treated as a discovery cohort. Every repertoire in the discovery cohort had been generated on one and the same sequencing platform. HLA typing covered class I and class II loci at four-digit resolution. The number of typed donors differed by locus: about 620-640 for A, B, C, DRB1 and DQB1; approximately 520 for DQA1; around 580 for DPA1; and around 490 for DPB1. A handful of DR-DQ haplotypes were handled as single units for association and clustering because linkage in the cohort was strong. On average, roughly 200,000 unique TCR beta nucleotide sequences were sequenced per donor among 398 genotyped donors of the cohort, with roughly 18% of those sequences being non-productive.

As concerns this clone: This receptor's antigen is unknown.

The library was prepared using the immunoSEQ multiplex PCR assay. A mixture of 60 forward primers for TCR Vbeta segments and 13 reverse primers for TCR Jbeta segments was used in the multiplex PCR. Amplification of the CDR3 region of rearranged TCR beta genes was performed with a multiplex PCR assay on genomic DNA. The amplified TCR beta libraries were sequenced on the Illumina HiSeq System as 87-base-pair reads. In the original analysis: A later analysis counted about 80 million unique TCR beta chains across the 500 to 850 repertoires, and roughly 11 million of these chains were shared by at least two donors. Raw reads were error-corrected and collapsed into unique sequences with a nearest-neighbor algorithm that merged closely related sequences to remove PCR and sequencing errors. To assign V, D and J gene segments, CDR3 sequences were aligned to IMGT reference sequences. For a sequence to be retained, a match of at least six nucleotides to both a V gene segment and a J gene segment was required. A rearrangement was called productive if the CDR3 had no stop codons and remained in frame with V and J, and every other rearrangement was called non-productive. Following IMGT convention, CDR3 was defined as the stretch from the second conserved V-encoded cysteine up to the conserved J-encoded phenylalanine. Sequences without an unambiguous match to a single V gene segment were excluded from the earlier analysis of about 640 of the donors. An earlier analysis of 500 to 600 of the donors classified V segments as functional when productive rearrangements were above 56.7% and as segregating when the standard deviation between donors was above 5%. A statistical classification framework was developed to diagnose cytomegalovirus status using the catalog of TCR beta chain sequences. V and J gene assignment, in a later analysis, came from comparing TCR nucleotide sequences with IMGT/GENE-DB human TR gene sequences. A later analysis assigned CDR3 sequences and most-parsimonious VDJ recombination scenarios with the TCRdist pipeline. A later analysis defined each TCR beta chain by its CDR3 amino acid sequence plus V-gene family, and excluded reads lacking a unique V-gene family. To address suspected cross-contamination and a sequencing artifact, a later analysis removed under 600 highly shared, low-generation-probability nucleotide sequences. For each public chain, a later analysis derived a clonal expansion index from normalized ranks of inferred template counts within each repertoire. Generation probabilities in a later analysis came from a VDJ recombination model fitted to out-of-frame rearrangements, and those results were checked against IGoR. Hypergeometric tests were used in a later analysis to score TCR-TCR, TCR-HLA and TCR-CMV co-occurrence, with a repertoire-size bias correction applied to the TCR pairs. To estimate false discovery rates, a later analysis permuted the HLA or CMV assignments 20 times. In a later analysis, co-occurring TCRs were grouped using DBSCAN, and TCRdist sequence similarity was added for clustering within HLA-allele-positive subsets. For co-occurrence clustering, repertoires with fewer than 30,000 or more than 120,000 public chains were excluded, along with five or six repertoires with anomalous nucleotide sharing. TCRdb stores this immuneACCESS table with in-frame sequences only. Part of the clones is absent; in the studies checked, under half of the shortfall reflects unresolved V genes, and no reason is known for the rest. For V, J and clone size, that table is used; D and trimming come from the DNA. The sample table gives 200,000 or so clones. Of the sample, 0.65% to 0.75% falls within the top ten clones.

The cohort consisted of more than 650 healthy bone marrow donors. At the time of sampling, every cohort member was nominally healthy, though immune exposures that went unrecorded were likely present. The donor tested CMV seronegative, placing the donor among the 300 to 450 seronegative members of the cohort. Every donor gave a peripheral blood sample, and the peripheral blood mononuclear cells from that sample were used for TCR beta sequencing. The Qiagen DNeasy Blood Extraction Kit was used to extract genomic DNA from the blood cell samples. Study-wide conclusions, independent of this receptor: In a later genetic analysis, fewer N-insertions in productive TCRs were reported among donors in an Asian-associated ancestry cluster than the 666-donor mean. The study listed approximately 150 TCR beta chains as associated with cytomegalovirus. V-gene and J-gene trimming of TCR beta chains was associated with a missense DCLRE1C variant in a later genetic analysis, and the association was replicated in an independent cohort. A few of the identified cytomegalovirus-associated TCR beta chains were confirmed in vitro to be specific for cytomegalovirus antigens. Most CMV-associated TCR beta chains appeared to be HLA-restricted in a later analysis, and the HLA associations seemed to be driven largely by CMV exposure. A cluster of highly shared sequence variants was judged likely to be a technical artifact of the sequencing pipeline. Because HLA typing was unavailable for some donors at each locus, only the typed subset was used in association tests. According to the authors, the approach could potentially be generalized to other disease states and immunological phenotypes. According to a later analysis, TCR association rates differed among HLA loci, with DRB1 alleles showing the most associated TCRs and HLA-C alleles showing the fewest. Cytomegalovirus status was reported to be diagnosed by the classifier with high specificity and sensitivity in both the original and validation cohorts. A further reported finding was that TCR beta sequences accurately predicted the HLA-A and HLA-B alleles for most subjects in the first cohort. Most TCR sequences were observed very rarely across donors, whereas some public TCRs were present in many individuals. The cohort was sequenced for TCR beta chains only, and without alpha or paired-chain data the features that could be detected were limited. Some IMGT-functional V segments, including TRBV6-2 and TRBV6-3, could not be told apart with the 87-base-pair reads, so those segments were excluded. Correlated functional status among segregating V segments might be attributable to linkage disequilibrium, but an unknown experimental factor could not be ruled out. The presence/absence analyses assumed that sequencing depth was roughly uniform across donors, and that assumption may not be true. Compared with equally common non-associated chains, HLA-associated TCR beta chains in a later analysis were more clonally expanded and had lower generation probabilities. Strong co-occurrence of HLA alleles, especially DR and DQ, made assigning TCR associations to individual alleles difficult. In an earlier analysis of 587 of the donors, most TCR beta V segments were observed in productive rearrangements about 87% or about 30% of the time, broadly matching IMGT annotations. Because counts were too low, about 18 rarely observed V segments, including chromosome 9 orphons, were excluded from the earlier analysis of about 500 of the donors. In a later analysis, several top co-occurrence clusters were reported to appear linked to parvovirus B19, influenza, CMV and Epstein-Barr virus. In a later analysis, some 18,000 TCR beta sequences were associated with specific HLA alleles at a false discovery rate of 0.05. CMV serostatus was the only immune exposure information available for the cohort.

CDR3 length: 19 amino acids, cysteine to phenylalanine. Solely the CDR3 DNA is kept, with 57 bases framed from the first base. V and J are trimmed by 3 bases and 7 bases, and the gene matches miss 17 bases of the junction. From a lookup of the germline V gene, CDR1 and CDR2 are LGHNA and YSLEER. This receptor was taken from a boy between 5 and 17 years old in good health and CMV-seronegative. Recombination joined TRBV4-3 with TRBJ1-6; TRBD1 matches 8 bases in the middle. Source material: PBMCs. The DNA sequence is TGCGCCAGCAGCCACGGGGGGCCAGGGGGCTTTCTTAGAAATTCACCCCTCCACTTT. The resulting protein is CASSHGGPGGFLRNSPLHF.